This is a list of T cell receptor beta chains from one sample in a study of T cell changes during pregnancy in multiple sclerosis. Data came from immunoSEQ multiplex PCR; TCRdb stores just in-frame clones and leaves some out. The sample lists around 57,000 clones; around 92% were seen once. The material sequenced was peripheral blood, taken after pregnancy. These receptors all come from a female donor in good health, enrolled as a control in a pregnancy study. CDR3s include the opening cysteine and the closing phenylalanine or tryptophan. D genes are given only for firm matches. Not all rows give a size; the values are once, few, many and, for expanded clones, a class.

TGCGCCAGCAGCTTGGCGGTGGGGGGGAACACTGAAGCTTTCTTT CASSLAVGGNTEAFF TRBJ1-1 once TRBV5-1 NA
TGTGCCATCAAGGAGACTAGGACTGAAGCTTTCTTT CAIKETRTEAFF TRBJ1-1 NA TRBV10-3 NA
TGTGCCAGCAGCTTCGGGACCACTAGCGGTTACGAGCAGTACTTC CASSFGTTSGYEQYF TRBJ2-7 NA TRBV7-2 TRBD2
TGTGCCAGCAGTTACTTTACAGGGACTGAAGCTTTCTTT CASSYFTGTEAFF TRBJ1-1 NA TRBV6-5 NA
TGTGCCAGCAGTCCCGCGAGGGAGCTTAATGAAAAACTGTTTTTT CASSPARELNEKLFF TRBJ1-4 NA TRBV27 NA
TGTGCCAGCAGCTCACGTCCCGGCACTGAAGCTTTCTTT CASSSRPGTEAFF TRBJ1-1 NA TRBV7-2 NA
TGTGCCAGCAGCGTAGCCGGGGGCAATGAGCAGTTCTTC CASSVAGGNEQFF TRBJ2-1 NA TRBV9 NA
TGTGCCAGCAGTGACCTGGGGCCCCAAGAGACCCAGTACTTC CASSDLGPQETQYF TRBJ2-5 NA TRBV2 NA
TGTGCCAGCAGCTTAGGACCTAGCGGGGGAGGGGAGACCCAGTACTTC CASSLGPSGGGETQYF TRBJ2-5 NA TRBV7-2 TRBD2
TGTGCCTGGAGCGAACTAGCGGGGGTAGCAGATACGCAGTATTTT CAWSELAGVADTQYF TRBJ2-3 NA TRBV30 TRBD2
TGTGCCAGCAATCACAGTCCGAACACTGAAGCTTTCTTT CASNHSPNTEAFF TRBJ1-1 NA TRBV7-9 NA
TGTGCCAGCACGGGGGGGCCGGTGAATGAGCAGTTCTTC CASTGGPVNEQFF TRBJ2-1 NA TRBV2 TRBD2
TGTGCCAGTATCCAGGGCAGGGCTTTGGGGCCCCAGCATTTT CASIQGRALGPQHF TRBJ1-5 NA TRBV19 NA
TGCGCCAGCAGCTTGGAATCGGGAATTGGAAACACCATATATTTT CASSLESGIGNTIYF TRBJ1-3 NA TRBV5-1 NA
TGTGCCAGCTCCACCGAACAGGGAGGGGGAGATACGCAGTATTTT CASSTEQGGGDTQYF TRBJ2-3 NA TRBV27 NA
TGTGCCAGCAGTTACTCTACGGGGATGGCAGATACGCAGTATTTT CASSYSTGMADTQYF TRBJ2-3 NA TRBV6-5 NA
TGTGCCAGCAGTTACTCACAGGCCGAAACCGAGCAGTACTTC CASSYSQAETEQYF TRBJ2-7 once TRBV6-5 NA
TGTGCCAGCACCGTAGGCCTAGCTATAACCGGGGAGCTGTTTTTT CASTVGLAITGELFF TRBJ2-2 NA TRBV7-2 NA
TGTGCCAGCAGCTTAGAACAGGGGGTGGGGACTGAAGCTTTCTTT CASSLEQGVGTEAFF TRBJ1-1 NA TRBV5-4 TRBD1
TGCAGCGTTGAAGACCGGGACAGTGCTAACTACGAGCAGTACTTC CSVEDRDSANYEQYF TRBJ2-7 few TRBV29-1 TRBD1
TGTGCCAGTAGTGGAAGAGGGGGGGATGGAGCTAACTATGGCTACACCTTC CASSGRGGDGANYGYTF TRBJ1-2 NA TRBV19 NA
TGTGCCTGGACGACCGGGACTAGCGCATACAATGAGCAGTTCTTC CAWTTGTSAYNEQFF TRBJ2-1 NA TRBV30 TRBD2
TGCGCCAGCAACCCGGGACAGGGGATCTCCTACGAGCAGTACTTC CASNPGQGISYEQYF TRBJ2-7 NA TRBV5-1 TRBD1
TGTGCCAGCAGTGGACTAGCGGGCAGCTCCTACGAGCAGTACTTC CASSGLAGSSYEQYF TRBJ2-7 NA TRBV6-1 TRBD2
TGTGCCATCAGTGAGTCTGCGGGATCTCGTCCCGAGCAGTACTTC CAISESAGSRPEQYF TRBJ2-7 NA TRBV10-3 NA
TGTGCCAGCAGCTTGCAAGGGGTCGACTATGGCTACACCTTC CASSLQGVDYGYTF TRBJ1-2 NA TRBV5-4 NA
TGCGCCAGCAGCCAAGCTTTCAATTTGCGGGGGCCCCGCACAGATACGCAGTATTTT CASSQAFNLRGPRTDTQYF TRBJ2-3 NA TRBV4-3 NA
TGTGCCAGCAGCCGGGACTCCTGGTATGAGCAGTTCTTC CASSRDSWYEQFF TRBJ2-1 NA TRBV5-4 NA
TGTGCCAGCGGACAGGGATTTACCTATGGCTACACCTTC CASGQGFTYGYTF TRBJ1-2 NA TRBV5-4 TRBD1
TGTGCCAGCAGCTTAGGGGGGGGTGGGCAGCCCCAGCATTTT CASSLGGGGQPQHF TRBJ1-5 NA TRBV7-6 NA
TGCGCCAGCAGCCCGGGGACAGGGGTCAATGAGCAGTTCTTC CASSPGTGVNEQFF TRBJ2-1 NA TRBV5-1 TRBD1
TGTGCCATCAGTTTAGGGACATTGAACACCGGGGAGCTGTTTTTT CAISLGTLNTGELFF TRBJ2-2 NA TRBV10-3 NA
TGTGCCAGCAGCCAAGCTAGCGGGGGGGCAGATACGCAGTATTTT CASSQASGGADTQYF TRBJ2-3 NA TRBV4-2 TRBD2
TGTGCCAGCAGCCCCAAGTGGAGGGAGGGGTCCTACGAGCAGTACTTC CASSPKWREGSYEQYF TRBJ2-7 NA TRBV7-9 TRBD2
TGTGCCAGCAGCCAGGGCCGGTGGAATTCACCCCTCCACTTT CASSQGRWNSPLHF TRBJ1-6 NA TRBV6-5 NA
TGCGCCAGCAGCTTGAGTACAGGGTCAGAGACCCAGTACTTC CASSLSTGSETQYF TRBJ2-5 NA TRBV5-1 NA
TGTGCCAGCAGCTCCCTCGGGTTAGGTTCTGGAAACACCATATATTTT CASSSLGLGSGNTIYF TRBJ1-3 NA TRBV7-2 NA
TGCGCCAGCAGCCAATGGACCGGGACAGGCGGAACGAAGCAGTACTTC CASSQWTGTGGTKQYF TRBJ2-7 NA TRBV4-3 TRBD1
TGTGCCAGTAGTAGGCTTAACTATGGCTACACCTTC CASSRLNYGYTF TRBJ1-2 NA TRBV19 NA
TGTGCCAGCAGCCCCCTAGCCGGCTGGGGCTACACCTTC CASSPLAGWGYTF TRBJ1-2 few TRBV9 NA
TGTGCCAGCAGCCCCGACTACTACTTGGATACGCAGTATTTT CASSPDYYLDTQYF TRBJ2-3 NA TRBV6-4 NA
TGTGCCTGGAGCACAGGCCCGATCTATGGCTACACCTTC CAWSTGPIYGYTF TRBJ1-2 NA TRBV30 NA